The entry below describes one T cell receptor beta chain. The CDR3 is made up of 18 amino acids. After removal of 0 bases from V and 5 bases from J, the junction contained 11 bases not matched to a gene. Germline CDR1 is LNHDA and CDR2 is SQIVND (reference sequence). The method was immunoSEQ multiplex PCR; TCRdb's version includes in-frame clones alone and lacks a portion of them. This table holds approximately 98,000 clones, 70% to 85% found once. The data belong to a study of OX40 agonist ivuxolimab in advanced cancers. This material consisted of CD4+ or CD8+ T cells sorted from blood, taken in a trial of the OX40 agonist ivuxolimab. The chain uses TRBV19 and TRBJ2-5; 11 bases match TRBD2. The source is an adult with an advanced solid tumor such as melanoma, head and neck, liver or kidney cancer. CDR3 amino acids: CASSIDLSSGRSWETQYF. Written as DNA, the CDR3 is TGTGCCAGTAGTATAGATCTATCTAGCGGGAGGAGTTGGGAGACCCAGTACTTC.